Below are 15 T cell receptor beta chains sequenced from a single sample in a study of blood T cell repertoires in COVID-19. The table came from immunoSEQ multiplex PCR; TCRdb's copy has only in-frame clones and leaves some out. The sample holds approximately 280,000 clones, approximately 83% seen once. The material sequenced was peripheral blood. Receptors originate from a woman in her 70s with acute or convalescent COVID-19.

The chain recombines TRBV5-8 with TRBJ2-1; 7 bases fit TRBD2. The V segment lost 4 bases and the J segment 1 base; nucleotides outside the gene matches: 11. This CDR3 has 17 amino acids. Germline values: CDR1 SGHTS, CDR2 YDEGEE. CDR3 bases: TGTGCCAGCAGCCGGAGACTAGCCCAATTTTCCTACAATGAGCAGTTCTTC. Translation gives CASSRRLAQFSYNEQFF.

This clone has just one count. V is TRBV20-1 and J is TRBJ1-5; possible D gene TRBD1, 6 bases. This CDR3 has 16 residues. V was cut by 3 bases and J by 6 bases, with 21 bases left in between. CDR1 DFQATT and CDR2 SNEGSKA come from the germline V gene (reference sequence). The CDR3 DNA sequence: TGCAGTGCTAGTAGGGCAGGGGCGCCGAAGGGTCAGCCCCAGCATTTT. Translation: CSASRAGAPKGQPQHF.

The chain couples TRBV28 to TRBJ1-1; D might be TRBD1 (6 bases). The CDR3 runs 16 residues. The germline CDR1 and CDR2 sequences are MDHEN and SYDVKM. The V gene lost 3 bases and the J gene lost 3 bases, with 17 bases spanning the gap. The CDR3 loop reads CASSLSGGWEDTEAFF. The CDR3 bases are TGTGCCAGCAGTTTGAGTGGGGGCTGGGAAGACACTGAAGCTTTCTTT.

The CDR3 reads CASSPGGIGNTIYF. Here the CDR3 DNA reads TGTGCCAGCTCGCCCGGGGGGATTGGAAACACCATATATTTT. The chain uses TRBV18 and TRBJ1-3; weak D call: TRBD1 (5 bases). Trimming took 6 bases from V and 3 from J, leaving 12 bases between them. CDR3 length: 14 amino acids. Germline V gene sequence: CDR1 KGHSH, CDR2 LQKENI.

The CDR3 protein is CASAPDSLGNEQFF. Here the CDR3 DNA reads TGTGCCAGTGCCCCTGACTCCCTTGGGAATGAGCAGTTCTTC. The rearrangement uses TRBV6-5 and TRBJ2-1; D gene unclear. The CDR3 length is 14 residues. Germline V gives CDR1 MNHEY, CDR2 SVGAGI. Trimming removed 9 bases at V and 7 bases at J, with 19 bases between.

V usage is TRBV19 and J usage is TRBJ1-5; 8 bases line up with TRBD1. Trimming removed 5 bases from V and 2 bases from J; junction bases left unmatched: 11. The CDR3 loop spans 17 amino acids. Per germline, CDR1 LNHDA and CDR2 SQIVND (reference sequence). The CDR3 is CASSWTGLTEGNQPQHF. The CDR3 coding sequence is TGTGCCAGTAGTTGGACAGGGCTGACGGAGGGCAATCAGCCCCAGCATTTT.

The chain links TRBV19 to TRBJ1-6; the D gene is possibly TRBD1 (5 bases). Germline V gene data show CDR1 as LNHDA and CDR2 as SQIVND (reference sequence). The CDR3 sequence is 15 residues long. V was shortened by 8 bases and J by 8 bases, with 19 bases between the two germline ends. CDR3 sequence: CASSLSRVRHSPLHF. CDR3 in DNA: TGTGCCAGTTCTCTTTCCAGGGTGAGGCATTCACCCCTCCACTTT.

The chain links TRBV2 to TRBJ1-1, with D maybe TRBD1 (5 bases). Germline-derived CDR1 and CDR2 are SNHLY and FYNNEI. Deletions cut 10 bases from V and 4 bases from J, with 19 bases between. The CDR3 loop spans 14 amino acids. In DNA, the CDR3 is TGTGCCACGCTCTGGGACTTCGCCTCCACTGAAGCTTTCTTT. Its translation is CATLWDFASTEAFF.

CDR3 sequence (DNA): TGTGCCAGTAGTCCCCGGCCTAGCGGTGGGGCCGGGGAGCTGTTTTTT. Amino acid sequence: CASSPRPSGGAGELFF. This chain connects TRBV19 to TRBJ2-2; TRBD2 agrees at 7 bases. Germline V lookup: CDR1 LNHDA, CDR2 SQIVND (reference sequence). The ends lost 5 bases at V and 6 bases at J; junction bases unmatched: 12. The CDR3 runs 16 residues.

V and J are TRBV3-1 (or the pseudogene TRBV3-2) and TRBJ2-3; possibly TRBD2 for D (5 bases). Germline CDR1 reads LGHDT; CDR2 reads YNNKEL (reference sequence). The V and J ends lost 0 bases and 8 bases respectively, with 9 bases between them. The CDR3 sequence is 13 residues long. For the CDR3, the DNA is TGTGCCAGCAGCCAAGACACCCGGGGTACGCAGTATTTT. It codes for CASSQDTRGTQYF.

The chain is built from TRBV6-1 and TRBJ2-2; 10 nucleotides align to TRBD2. The J segment lost 7 bases and the V segment lost 1 base, leaving 9 bases of the junction unmatched. The germline V gene encodes CDR1 MNHNS and CDR2 SASEGT. The CDR3 length is 17 residues. The CDR3, as DNA: TGTGCCAGCAGTGAAGGGCTAGCGGGGGTTCGGGGCGGGGAGCTGTTTTTT. Residues: CASSEGLAGVRGGELFF.

The J gene is TRBJ2-2, the V gene TRBV5-5; 8 nucleotides align to TRBD2. CDR3 length: 16 residues. CDR1 and CDR2 from the germline V gene are SGHKS and YYEKEE (reference sequence). With V trimmed by 5 bases and J by 5 bases, 11 bases remained unmatched. CDR3 protein: CASRLGSGGFTGELFF. In DNA form, the CDR3 reads TGTGCCAGCAGGCTAGGGAGCGGGGGATTTACCGGGGAGCTGTTTTTT.

The genes are TRBV5-1 and TRBJ1-1, with D maybe TRBD1 (5 bases). Germline loops: CDR1 SGHRS, CDR2 YFSETQ. Trimming removed 5 bases at V and 5 bases at J, with 16 bases between. The CDR3 length is 14 residues. The CDR3 here is CASREQALETEAFF. The CDR3, as DNA: TGCGCCAGCAGGGAACAGGCTCTCGAGACTGAAGCTTTCTTT.

V is TRBV2 and J is TRBJ1-4; TRBD1 matches 7 bases. V lost 6 bases and J lost 0; bases outside the gene matches: 4. CDR3 length: 15 residues. Germline CDR1 is SNHLY and CDR2 is FYNNEI. CDR3 sequence: CASRAGQATNEKLFF. CDR3 bases: TGTGCCAGCAGGGCCGGACAGGCAACTAATGAAAAACTGTTTTTT.

This clone was seen a few times. The rearrangement links TRBV2 to TRBJ2-5, with D possibly TRBD1 on 6 matching bases. V dropped 8 bases and J dropped 4 bases, with 14 bases sitting between them. Per germline, CDR1 SNHLY and CDR2 FYNNEI. The CDR3 is made up of 13 amino acids. The CDR3 DNA reads TGTGCCAGCGGGGTCCCAGGGGCAGAGACCCAGTACTTC. The encoded protein is CASGVPGAETQYF.